These 2 T cell receptor beta chains originate from one sample sequenced in a study of OX40 agonist ivuxolimab in advanced cancers. The protocol was immunoSEQ multiplex PCR, while the TCRdb copy is restricted to in-frame clones and leaves out a portion. This sample has around 80,000 clones, with 65% to 90% found just once. The input for sequencing was CD4+ or CD8+ T cells sorted from blood, taken in a trial of the OX40 agonist ivuxolimab. The receptors stem from an adult with an advanced solid tumor such as melanoma, head and neck, liver or kidney cancer.

The chain has TRBV7-8 and TRBJ1-6, with D possibly matching TRBD1 (6 bases). Trimming removed 1 base at V and 5 bases at J, with 21 bases between. The CDR3 covers 19 residues. From germline, CDR1 is SGHVS and CDR2 FQNEAQ. The CDR3 bases are TGTGCCAGCAGCTTAGTAATTCGGGGGACAAATGCAGATAATTCACCCCTCCACTTT. As protein: CASSLVIRGTNADNSPLHF. The full variable domain, in which reference TRBV7-8 and TRBJ1-6 provide the parts outside the CDR3, is GAGVSQSPRYKVAKRGQDVALRCDPISGHVSLFWYQQALGQGPEFLTYFQNEAQLDKSGLPSDRFFAERPEGSVSTLKIQRTQQEDSAVYLCASSLVIRGTNADNSPLHFGNGTRLTVT.

The chain couples TRBV19 to TRBJ2-3; unclear D gene. CDR3 size: 15 residues. Looked up from germline, CDR1 is LNHDA and CDR2 is SQIVND (reference sequence). With 5 bases removed from V and 5 bases from J, the gap between germline ends came to 17 bases. This CDR3 reads CASSPVLRARDTQYF. CDR3 nucleotides: TGTGCCAGTAGTCCCGTACTAAGGGCTAGAGATACGCAGTATTTT.